This TCR beta chain derives from a study of shared clonotypes between healthy human individuals. Study background: Aged 18 to 49, the donors were two women and a few men.

Assay used: immunoSEQ multiplex PCR; TCRdb lists only in-frame clones, some missing. The table lists fewer than 600,000 clones, about four fifths of them singletons. Overall study results and limits: Researchers sampled blood only, noting tissue repertoires likely differ.

About this clone: Its antigen remains unidentified.

V dropped 6 bases and J dropped 3; count of bases not matched to a gene: 13. CDR3 length equals 16 residues. Germline V gene lookup returns CDR1 SQVTM and CDR2 ANQGSEA. The chain joins TRBV29-1 to TRBJ2-2, with 7 bases aligning to TRBD2. The sequence was collected from a woman between 40 and 55 years old in good health. Some clones in this sample may be carry-over from other donors' samples. The sample was PBMCs. CDR3 sequence reads: CSVTLSAGVYTGELFF. CDR3 nucleotide sequence: TGCAGCGTGACCCTTTCCGCGGGAGTGTACACCGGGGAGCTGTTTTTT.